This passage covers 24 T cell receptor beta chains from one sample sequenced in a study of cytomegalovirus exposure and HLA in healthy donors. The PCR was carried out with 60 Vbeta primers and 13 Jbeta primers. Profiling relied on immunoSEQ multiplex PCR, and the TCRdb table lists in-frame clones only, not all of them. Of fewer than 110,000 clones in the sample, 60% to 70% were seen once. Sequencing was done on a sample of PBMCs. The receptors were sampled from a woman in her 50s in good health and CMV-seronegative.

The CDR3 DNA is TGTGCCAGCTCTCCAAATTCGGGGAGAAACACCATATATTTT. Translated, it gives CASSPNSGRNTIYF. The chain couples TRBV18 to TRBJ1-3; D gene ambiguous. CDR3 length: 14 amino acids. Trimming shortened V by 6 bases and J by 5 bases, and 14 bases separated the two germline ends. Germline loops: CDR1 KGHSH, CDR2 LQKENI. Filled out from reference TRBV18 and TRBJ1-3, the complete variable domain reads NAGVMQNPRHLVRRRGQEARLRCSPMKGHSHVYWYRQLPEEGLKFMVYLQKENIIDESGMPKERFSAEFPKEGPSILRIQQVVRGDSAAYFCASSPNSGRNTIYFGEGSWLTVV.

The rearrangement joins TRBV5-4 to TRBJ1-2; D not certain. The CDR3 extends over 16 amino acids. V lost 3 bases to trimming and J lost 2 bases, with 17 bases between them. CDR1 is SGHNT and CDR2 is YYREEE in the germline V gene (reference sequence). The CDR3 loop reads CASSWGGRTQNYGYTF. DNA for the CDR3: TGTGCCAGCAGCTGGGGAGGTCGGACTCAGAACTATGGCTACACCTTC.

This chain links TRBV6-6 with TRBJ2-7, with D possibly matching TRBD2 (6 bases). Germline V gives CDR1 MNHNY, CDR2 SVGAGI (reference sequence). There are 15 residues in the CDR3. V gave up 6 bases and J gave up 2 bases, with 17 bases separating them. The chain's CDR3 is CASSLLGGDTYEQYF. In nucleotides, the CDR3 is TGTGCCAGCAGCCTCTTGGGCGGGGATACCTACGAGCAGTACTTC.

The V and J genes are TRBV7-2 and TRBJ2-7, with unresolved D. The CDR3 extends over 14 amino acids. Trimming pared 3 bases from V and 2 bases from J, leaving 11 bases between. The germline CDR1 and CDR2 sequences are SGHTA and FQGNSA. Here the CDR3 reads CASSFNRLTYEQYF. In DNA form, the CDR3 reads TGTGCCAGCAGCTTTAACAGATTAACCTACGAGCAGTACTTC.

This chain connects TRBV7-9 to TRBJ2-5, with 8 bases lining up with TRBD2. The CDR3 spans 14 residues. Losses at the gene ends were 5 bases for V and 5 bases for J; bases not matched to a gene: 7. Germline V CDR1 and CDR2: SEHNR, FQNEAQ (reference sequence). CDR3 amino acids: CASSPRGASETQYF. In DNA form, the CDR3 reads TGTGCCAGCAGCCCGCGGGGGGCTAGCGAGACCCAGTACTTC.

V gene TRBV21-1 combines with J gene TRBJ1-2. TRBV21-1 is flagged as a pseudogene. This CDR3 comprises 11 residues. The CDR3 coding sequence is TGTGCCAGCAGCACCCCCGGGGGCTACACCTTC. Translation gives CASSTPGGYTF.

This clone was found a few times. V is TRBV11-3 and J is TRBJ1-4, with 9 bases identical to TRBD1. V lost 3 bases to trimming and J lost 3 bases; unmatched junction nucleotides: 14. CDR3 size: 19 residues. Germline CDR1 and CDR2: SGHNT and YENEEA. CDR3 bases: TGTGCCAGCAGCTTCAGAGGAGGGACAGGGATGGGAGCTAATGAAAAACTGTTTTTT. Translating it yields CASSFRGGTGMGANEKLFF.

The chain employs TRBV5-4 and TRBJ2-1; D gene ambiguous. The germline gives CDR1 SGHNT, CDR2 YYREEE (reference sequence). CDR3 size: 14 residues. V lost 2 bases and J 2 bases, leaving 8 bases between the germline ends. The CDR3 region has the DNA TGTGCCAGCAGCTTCGGTTTTCCCTACAATGAGCAGTTCTTC. Encoded protein: CASSFGFPYNEQFF.

The genes are TRBV6-5 and TRBJ2-2; 11 bases map to TRBD2. This CDR3 has 15 residues. Trimming took 6 bases from V and 4 from J; bases not matched to a gene: 4. Germline V gives CDR1 MNHEY, CDR2 SVGAGI. The CDR3 spells CASSHSGGATGELFF. CDR3 coding DNA: TGTGCCAGCAGCCATAGCGGGGGGGCCACCGGGGAGCTGTTTTTT.

This clone turned up a few times. The rearrangement uses TRBV7-8 and TRBJ2-3; TRBD2 agrees at 9 bases. CDR3 size: 16 residues. The germline CDR1 and CDR2 sequences are SGHVS and FQNEAQ. V lost 5 bases, J lost 4 bases, and 10 bases stayed unmatched. In DNA form, the CDR3 reads TGTGCCAGCAGCCGGAGAGGTGCGGGGGGGGCAGATACGCAGTATTTT. Its protein is CASSRRGAGGADTQYF.

This clone has just one count. J is TRBJ1-5 and V is TRBV2; 10 bases are a match to TRBD1. This CDR3 region has 16 residues. The V segment lost 7 bases and the J segment 5 bases; nucleotides outside the gene matches: 11. Germline V gene data show CDR1 as SNHLY and CDR2 as FYNNEI. The CDR3 nucleotides are TGTGCCAGCAAGCCGGGACAGGGGATCGTTCATCAGCCCCAGCATTTT. Protein sequence: CASKPGQGIVHQPQHF. The full variable domain, completed using reference TRBV2 and TRBJ1-5, is EPEVTQTPSHQVTQMGQEVILRCVPISNHLYFYWYRQILGQKVEFLVSFYNNEISEKSEIFDDQFSVERPDGSNFTLKIRSTKLEDSAMYFCASKPGQGIVHQPQHFGDGTRLSIL.

V usage is TRBV6-1 and J usage is TRBJ1-1; D may be TRBD1 (5 bases). This CDR3 is 14 amino acids long. With 8 bases removed from V and 2 bases from J, the gap between germline ends came to 15 bases. Per germline, CDR1 MNHNS and CDR2 SASEGT. Written as DNA, the CDR3 is TGTGCCAGCCAGCTCCGACAGTTAAACACTGAAGCTTTCTTT. Its protein is CASQLRQLNTEAFF.

The chain links TRBV11-2 to TRBJ2-1; 8 bases fit TRBD1. This CDR3 has 16 amino acids. Trimming cost V 3 bases and J 0 bases; bases outside gene matches: 4. CDR1 SGHAT and CDR2 FQNNGV come from the germline V gene. CDR3 residues: CASSFPTGVSYNEQFF. The DNA of the CDR3 is TGTGCCAGCAGCTTCCCGACAGGGGTCTCCTACAATGAGCAGTTCTTC.

V and J are TRBV29-1 and TRBJ1-2; D unclear. With 1 base removed from V and 7 bases from J, the gap between germline ends came to 13 bases. Germline V gives CDR1 SQVTM, CDR2 ANQGSEA. The CDR3 is 13 residues long. CDR3 sequence (DNA): TGCAGCGTTGAAGGGCCCCTGAACCCTGGCTACACCTTC. This translates into CSVEGPLNPGYTF.

V gene TRBV30 combines with J gene TRBJ2-1; 9 bases match TRBD1. The CDR3 has 15 amino acids. Germline CDR1 GTSNPN, CDR2 SVGIG (reference sequence). The V and J ends lost 2 bases and 4 bases, in that order; junction bases with no gene match: 6. Written as DNA, the CDR3 is TGTGCCTGGAGTTCCGGGACAGGGATATACAATGAGCAGTTCTTC. It encodes CAWSSGTGIYNEQFF.

The rearrangement uses TRBV5-6 and TRBJ2-1, with 11 bases matching TRBD2. Germline V lookup: CDR1 SGHDT, CDR2 YYEEEE. This CDR3 comprises 16 residues. Unmatched junction bases numbered 3, after V lost 4 bases and J lost 0 bases. The CDR3 sequence is CASSVTSGSSYNEQFF. Here the CDR3 DNA reads TGTGCCAGCAGCGTAACTAGCGGGAGCTCCTACAATGAGCAGTTCTTC.

The chain uses TRBV30 and TRBJ1-2, with D possibly TRBD1 on 5 matching bases. CDR3 length: 13 amino acids. V dropped 0 bases and J dropped 7 bases, with 12 bases sitting between them. Looked up from germline, CDR1 is GTSNPN and CDR2 is SVGIG (reference sequence). CDR3 nucleotide sequence: TGTGCCTGGAGTGTAATCAGGGCCTCTGGCTACACCTTC. As protein: CAWSVIRASGYTF.

DNA for the CDR3: TGTGCCAGCAGCTTTGACAGGGGTCAGCCCCAGCATTTT. This encodes CASSFDRGQPQHF. The chain is built from TRBV7-2 and TRBJ1-5; 8 positions match TRBD1. CDR1 is SGHTA and CDR2 is FQGNSA in the germline V gene. The V segment lost 3 bases and the J segment 6 bases; nucleotides outside the gene matches: 1. The CDR3 extends over 13 amino acids.

This sequence joins TRBV7-3 and TRBJ2-2; 13 positions agree with TRBD2. The germline V gene has CDR1 SGHTA and CDR2 FQGTGA. CDR3 length: 17 amino acids. The V and J ends lost 5 bases and 4 bases, in that order; junction bases with no gene match: 7. The CDR3 region is CASSRTSGSPSTGELFF. As DNA, the CDR3 is TGTGCCAGCAGCCGGACTAGCGGGAGCCCCAGCACCGGGGAGCTGTTTTTT.

The chain carries TRBV7-2 and TRBJ2-1; TRBD1 agrees at 9 bases. Germline-derived CDR1 and CDR2 are SGHTA and FQGNSA. The CDR3 has 15 residues. Trimming at V came to 3 bases and at J to 2 bases, leaving 2 bases not matched to a gene. The CDR3 here is CASSLDRGPYNEQFF. CDR3 sequence (DNA): TGTGCCAGCAGCTTGGACAGGGGACCCTACAATGAGCAGTTCTTC.

V and J are TRBV19 and TRBJ2-5; D perhaps matches TRBD1 (5 bases). This CDR3 has 16 amino acids. The germline V gene has CDR1 LNHDA and CDR2 SQIVND (reference sequence). Trimming cost V 1 base and J 1 base, with 13 bases left between them. CDR3 sequence (DNA): TGTGCCAGTAGTATAGGTAAAGTAGACAGCCAAGAGACCCAGTACTTC. This gives the protein CASSIGKVDSQETQYF.

The V gene is TRBV5-1, the J gene TRBJ2-2; TRBD1 aligns across 9 bases. CDR1 SGHRS and CDR2 YFSETQ come from the germline V gene. This CDR3 spans 16 amino acids. V dropped 1 base and J dropped 6; count of bases not matched to a gene: 7. The CDR3 region is CASSLRSGQGSGELFF. For the CDR3, the DNA is TGCGCCAGCAGCTTGCGGTCCGGACAGGGGTCCGGGGAGCTGTTTTTT.

The CDR3 loop reads CASGLGVGLVDQPQHF. CDR3 DNA sequence: TGTGCTAGTGGTTTGGGGGTCGGGTTGGTAGATCAGCCCCAGCATTTT. The V call is TRBV12-5, the J call TRBJ1-5; D gene ambiguous. CDR3 length: 16 residues. CDR1 is LGHNT and CDR2 is FRNRAP in the germline V gene. The V end was cut by 1 base, the J end by 5 bases, with 15 bases between.

The chain is built from TRBV5-1 and TRBJ2-2; 10 bases are shared with TRBD2. J lost 6 bases, V lost 2 bases, and 7 bases had no gene match. Per germline, CDR1 SGHRS and CDR2 YFSETQ. The CDR3 length is 16 residues. The CDR3 nucleotides read TGCGCCAGCAGCTTAACTAGCGGGGAGTTTCCCGGGGAGCTGTTTTTT. The encoded protein is CASSLTSGEFPGELFF.